These 5 T cell receptor beta chains came from one sample sequenced in a study of CD8 T cells in Susac syndrome (dated by TCRdb to the late 2010s). Libraries were prepared through the immunoSEQ multiplex PCR assay. RNA was extracted using the RNeasy kit, and roughly 0.5 to 1 ug of the RNA was reverse transcribed with random hexamers. Using fastp trimming at Q25 and MiXCR clonotype assembly, TCRdb reanalyzed the public sequencing data and kept in-frame beta chains. Each entry is one CDR3 protein sequence, shown with its most common DNA and genes. The sample includes some 300,000 distinct CDR3 sequences, with over 75% observed a single time. Jointly, the top ten make up 0.2% to 0.25% of the sample. The sample comprised CD8+ T cells from PBMCs. The receptors come from a human donor with multiple sclerosis.

V and J are TRBV20-1 and TRBJ2-7; 10 bases are shared with TRBD2. Losses at the gene ends were 4 bases for V and 2 bases for J; bases not matched to a gene: 8. The CDR3 loop spans 15 amino acids. Germline V lookup: CDR1 DFQATT, CDR2 SNEGSKA (reference sequence). CDR3 amino acids: CSATFSGRPAYEQYF. CDR3 DNA sequence: TGCAGTGCTACATTTAGCGGGAGGCCCGCCTACGAGCAGTACTTC.

The chain links TRBV12-3 or TRBV12-4 to TRBJ2-3; D uncertain. The CDR3 covers 15 residues. The ends were cut back, 7 bases at V and 6 bases at J, with 20 bases in the middle. The CDR3 is CASTQQWLLEDTQYF. The CDR3 bases are TGTGCCAGCACCCAACAGTGGCTGTTAGAGGATACGCAGTATTTT.

This clonotype was recorded a few times. This chain joins TRBV6-1 and TRBJ1-1; 9 bases align to TRBD1. Germline CDR1 and CDR2: MNHNS and SASEGT. The CDR3 consists of 15 residues. The trim removed 5 bases at V and 4 bases at J, leaving 8 bases unmatched. The CDR3 here is CASSPLGQGFTEAFF. The CDR3 bases are TGTGCCAGCAGTCCCCTCGGACAGGGGTTCACTGAAGCTTTCTTT.

The chain has TRBV12-3 or TRBV12-4 and TRBJ2-7; TRBD2 might be the D (5 bases). The CDR3 is 14 residues long. V dropped 7 bases and J dropped 0 bases, with 13 bases sitting between them. CDR3 nucleotides: TGTGCCAGCAAGGACCGGGGAAGCTCCTACGAGCAGTACTTC. It specifies CASKDRGSSYEQYF.

The chain has TRBV27 and TRBJ2-6; D gene unclear. The germline V gene has CDR1 MNHEY and CDR2 SMNVEV (reference sequence). The CDR3 loop spans 16 amino acids. V lost 3 bases and J 1 base, leaving 10 bases between the germline ends. The CDR3: CASSFIQPSGANVLTF. CDR3 DNA: TGTGCCAGCAGTTTCATTCAGCCATCTGGGGCCAACGTCCTGACTTTC.